This T cell receptor (beta chain) was found in a study of response to subunit inactivated influenza vaccine. This clonotype showed up many times. Its matching antigen is unknown. TCRdb recomputed calls from the RT-PCR reads with MiXCR, one row per CDR3 protein. The profile shows over 150,000 distinct CDR3 sequences, around a tenth of them singletons. The germline V gene has CDR1 MNHEY and CDR2 SMNVEV (reference sequence). V lost 3 bases, J lost 5 bases, and 20 bases lay in between. This CDR3 spans 17 amino acids. General observations from the study: Few additional T cells are recruited per seasonal influenza vaccination, authors suggested.

The chain is built from TRBV27 and TRBJ2-1; the D gene is possibly TRBD1 (6 bases). The TCR comes from a man aged 50-60 years who received an inactivated influenza vaccine. Sample: non-naive T cells sorted from PBMCs, taken on the day of vaccination. Here the CDR3 reads CASSFPPLQGEDNEQFF. CDR3 DNA: TGTGCCAGCAGTTTCCCCCCGTTACAGGGTGAAGACAATGAGCAGTTCTTC.